The clone carrying this T cell receptor beta chain was seen more than once but under ten times. This entry comes from a study of early T cells in non-severe SARS-CoV-2 infection. Across the whole study: The input, bulk RNA from unsorted whole blood, was sequenced, and chains were unpaired.

Attachment of unique molecular identifiers was made to individual cDNA molecules. TCRdb itself ran the 5' RACE reads through MiXCR, one entry per CDR3 protein. Among approximately 73,000 distinct CDR3 sequences listed, more than 10% were seen once. The V gene lost 0 bases and the J gene lost 4 bases, with 9 bases spanning the gap. The CDR3 is 14 amino acids. Germline CDR1 DFQATT, CDR2 SNEGSKA (reference sequence). The sample comprised whole blood. The chain recombines TRBV20-1 with TRBJ1-4; no firm D call. This receptor was obtained from an adult who was a healthcare worker with PCR-confirmed SARS-CoV-2 infection or an uninfected control (not recorded which). The DNA for the CDR3 is TGCAGTGCTAGAGACGCCTCACTTAATGAAAAACTGTTTTTT. It encodes CSARDASLNEKLFF.